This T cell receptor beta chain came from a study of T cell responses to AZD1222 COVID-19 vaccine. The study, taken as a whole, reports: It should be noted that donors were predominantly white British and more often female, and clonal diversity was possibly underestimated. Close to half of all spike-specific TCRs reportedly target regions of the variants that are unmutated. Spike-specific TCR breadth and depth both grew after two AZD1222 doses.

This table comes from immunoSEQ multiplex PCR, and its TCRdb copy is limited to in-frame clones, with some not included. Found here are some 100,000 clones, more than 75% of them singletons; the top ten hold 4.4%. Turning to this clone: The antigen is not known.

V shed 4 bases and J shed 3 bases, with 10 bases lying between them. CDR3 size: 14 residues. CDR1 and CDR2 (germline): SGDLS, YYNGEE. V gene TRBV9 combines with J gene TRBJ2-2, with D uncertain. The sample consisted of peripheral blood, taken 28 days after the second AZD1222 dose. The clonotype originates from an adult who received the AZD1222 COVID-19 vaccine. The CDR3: CASSPVGDTGELFF. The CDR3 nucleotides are TGTGCCAGCAGCCCTGTTGGGGACACCGGGGAGCTGTTTTTT.